A selection of T cell receptor beta chains follows, all from one sample in a study of T-cell reconstitution after alpha-beta-depleted transplantation in children. One entry per CDR3 protein, called by TCRdb with MiXCR from the PCR reads. Of approximately 15,000 distinct CDR3 sequences listed, around 7.7% are singletons. The sequencing used PBMCs, mostly from graft donor cells, collected 60 days after TCRalphabeta/CD19-depleted stem cell transplant. The receptors here all came from a boy under two years old who had a stem cell transplant for Wiskott-Aldrich syndrome, so the T cells may come from the graft donor. Both conserved end residues are part of each CDR3. The order of the fields is D gene, J gene, clone size, V gene, CDR3 DNA, CDR3 protein. The D gene is left open where the match is weak. Clone size appears in some rows only: once, few, many, or a class for an expanded clone.

NA TRBJ1-6 NA TRBV20-1 TGCAGTGCCGTGGGGAATTCACCCCTCCACTTT CSAVGNSPLHF
NA TRBJ2-3 many TRBV5-1 TGCGCCAGCAGCGAGGGGATTTCAGATTACACAGATACGCAGTATTTT CASSEGISDYTDTQYF
NA TRBJ2-5 many TRBV18 TGTGCCAGCTCACCACCGCGTGGGGACCTGGGAGCAGAGACCCAGTACTTC CASSPPRGDLGAETQYF
NA TRBJ2-7 NA TRBV20-1 TGCAGTGCGGGCCTTTTCTACGAGCAGTACTTC CSAGLFYEQYF
TRBD2 TRBJ2-1 NA TRBV6-5 TGTGCCAGCAGTTTGACTAGCGGGAGGGCCTCTGAGCAGTTCTTC CASSLTSGRASEQFF
NA TRBJ2-1 many TRBV5-1 TGCGCCAGCAGCTCCGGGACCCCGTACAATGAGCAGTTCTTC CASSSGTPYNEQFF
NA TRBJ1-1 NA TRBV19 TGTGCCAGTAGTATTACTAAGAACACTGAAGCTTTCTTT CASSITKNTEAFF
NA TRBJ2-1 many TRBV29-1 TGCAGCGTCGCCAGGGCTAGTACTTACAATGAGCAGTTCTTC CSVARASTYNEQFF
NA TRBJ2-5 few TRBV7-8 TGTGCCAGCAGCTCCCCCCTAGGATTAGAGACCCAGTACTTC CASSSPLGLETQYF
NA TRBJ2-7 many TRBV6-5 TGTGCCAGCAGTTACCGTGGGGCATACGAGCAGTACTTC CASSYRGAYEQYF
TRBD2 TRBJ2-7 NA TRBV6-5 TGTGCCAGCAGTTTAGCGGGAGGGCCGTACGAGCAGTACTTC CASSLAGGPYEQYF
NA TRBJ2-7 few TRBV12-3/TRBV12-4 TGTGCCAGCAGCAGGGAGGCCCTCTACGAGCAGTACTTC CASSREALYEQYF
NA TRBJ2-7 many TRBV20-1 TGCAGTGCCGGGAGAAGCTACGAGCAGTACTTC CSAGRSYEQYF
TRBD2 TRBJ2-3 many TRBV7-9 TGTGCCAGCAGCTTAGCCACTAGCGGGAGGACAGATACGCAGTATTTT CASSLATSGRTDTQYF
TRBD2 TRBJ2-7 many TRBV3-1 TGTGCCAGCAGCCAAACTAGCGGGATGTTGGTGGAGCAGTACTTC CASSQTSGMLVEQYF
TRBD2 TRBJ2-4 large TRBV28 TGTGCCAGCAGTGTTGCGGGAGCCGGAAACATTCAGTACTTC CASSVAGAGNIQYF
NA TRBJ1-2 NA TRBV7-9 TGTGCCAGCAGCTTCGGAACCACCTTAAACTATGGCTACACCTTC CASSFGTTLNYGYTF
NA TRBJ2-7 few TRBV5-4 TGTGCCAGCAGCTTGGCCGCGGGTCCCGGCTCCGAGCAGTACTTC CASSLAAGPGSEQYF
NA TRBJ1-1 NA TRBV20-1 TGCTGTGCTAGTGGAGGGTTACAGGGTGGAGGCACTGAAGCTTTCTTT CCASGGLQGGGTEAFF
TRBD1 TRBJ1-2 few TRBV28 TGTGCCAGCAGTCCCGCCGGGACAGCGGCCTATGGCTACACCTTC CASSPAGTAAYGYTF
NA TRBJ2-1 many TRBV28 TGTGCCAGCAGTTGGCGGTGGGAAAATGAGCAGTTCTTC CASSWRWENEQFF
NA TRBJ2-7 few TRBV7-9 TGTGCCAGCAGCCTGGGGGCTAGCGGTCCTGTCCACGAGCAGTACTTC CASSLGASGPVHEQYF
NA TRBJ2-1 few TRBV14 TGTGCCAGCAGCCAAGAGTTGGACAATGAGCAGTTCTTC CASSQELDNEQFF
NA TRBJ2-1 NA TRBV5-1 TGCGCCAGCAGCGCACGACTAGTCCGGGGAGAGCAGTTCTTC CASSARLVRGEQFF
NA TRBJ1-2 NA TRBV20-1 TGCAGTGCTAGAGGAAGAGATGGCTACACCTTC CSARGRDGYTF
NA TRBJ2-5 many TRBV7-9 TGTGCCAGCAGCTCTTTCCGGACAATCCAAGAGACCCAGTACTTC CASSSFRTIQETQYF
TRBD2 TRBJ2-7 many TRBV7-9 TGTGCCAGCACGCCCTCTAGCGGGAGGGTCCACGAGCAGTACTTC CASTPSSGRVHEQYF
NA TRBJ1-1 many TRBV18 TGTGCCAGCTCACCACTCCCTGCATCGGGGGGAACTGAAGCTTTCTTT CASSPLPASGGTEAFF
TRBD2 TRBJ2-1 many TRBV6-1 TGTGCCAGCAGTCGCACCGGACTAGCGGATGAGCAGTTCTTC CASSRTGLADEQFF
TRBD1 TRBJ2-5 many TRBV5-1 TGCGCCAGCAGCTTCGGGACAGGGGTAGAGACCCAGTACTTC CASSFGTGVETQYF
NA TRBJ1-2 NA TRBV7-2 TGTGCCAGCAGCTCCAGACAGGCTGGGGGCTACACCTTC CASSSRQAGGYTF
NA TRBJ1-5 few TRBV18 TGTGCCAGCTCATCAAGGCCAGGCAATAGCAATCAGCCCCAGCATTTT CASSSRPGNSNQPQHF
TRBD1 TRBJ1-2 NA TRBV28 TGTGCCAGCAGCCGGACAGGGTCGTACCGCTGGGCCTTC CASSRTGSYRWAF
TRBD1 TRBJ1-6 many TRBV6-1 TGTGCCAGCAGTAAAACCTGGACAGGCGTATATAATTCACCCCTCCACTTT CASSKTWTGVYNSPLHF
TRBD2 TRBJ2-7 many TRBV7-8 TGTGCCAGCAGCTTTTCTAGCGGGAGCCACGAGCAGTACTTC CASSFSSGSHEQYF
TRBD2 TRBJ2-1 many TRBV3-1 TGTGCCAGCAGCCAAGGGGTAGCGGGGGAGTACAATGAGCAGTTCTTC CASSQGVAGEYNEQFF